These 12 T cell receptor beta chains came from one sample sequenced in a study of response to subunit inactivated influenza vaccine. TCRdb re-derived calls from the RT-PCR reads in MiXCR, one entry per CDR3 protein. The repertoire holds around 490,000 distinct CDR3 sequences, 6.5% to 8% seen once, with approximately 12% in the top ten. This material consisted of PBMCs from blood, taken less than 30 months after vaccination. These receptors were collected from a man between 50 and 69 years old who received an inactivated influenza vaccine.

In this sample, this clonotype turned up a few times. The V call is TRBV7-2, the J call TRBJ1-1, with D tentatively TRBD1 (6 bases). Trimming cost V 4 bases and J 4 bases, with 13 bases left between them. This CDR3 has 14 amino acids. CDR1 SGHTA and CDR2 FQGNSA come from the germline V gene. The CDR3 sequence: CASSYNSRGTEAFF. The DNA for the CDR3 is TGTGCCAGCAGCTATAATTCCAGGGGCACTGAAGCTTTCTTT. The full variable domain, completed using reference TRBV7-2 and TRBJ1-1, is GAGVSQSPSNKVTEKGKDVELRCDPISGHTALYWYRQSLGQGLEFLIYFQGNSAPDKSGLPSDRFSAERTGGSVSTLTIQRTQQEDSAVYLCASSYNSRGTEAFFGQGTRLTVV.

This clonotype was seen a handful of times. This chain uses TRBV20-1 with TRBJ2-1, with D possibly being TRBD2 (6 bases). The V gene lost 6 bases and the J gene lost 9 bases, with 12 bases spanning the gap. CDR3 length: 11 amino acids. Germline CDR1 and CDR2: DFQATT and SNEGSKA (reference sequence). The CDR3 here is CSAGGSGEQFF. In DNA form, the CDR3 reads TGCAGTGCCGGGGGTTCGGGTGAGCAGTTCTTC.

This clonotype was observed many times. The chain employs TRBV7-2 and TRBJ2-1; 7 bases align to TRBD1. The trim removed 3 bases at V and 1 base at J, leaving 3 bases unmatched. In germline, CDR1 is SGHTA, CDR2 FQGNSA. The CDR3 runs 15 residues. For the CDR3, the DNA is TGTGCCAGCAGCTTCCGACAGGGTTCCTACAATGAGCAGTTCTTC. It encodes CASSFRQGSYNEQFF.

This clonotype was found a few times. The rearrangement links TRBV27 to TRBJ2-3; no clear D. Germline CDR1 is MNHEY and CDR2 is SMNVEV (reference sequence). V was trimmed by 6 bases and J by 2 bases, leaving 6 bases between them. This CDR3 contains 12 residues. The CDR3 DNA is TGTGCCAGCAGAAAAGACACAGATACGCAGTATTTT. Translated, it gives CASRKDTDTQYF.

The chain recombines TRBV11-1 with TRBJ2-5; TRBD1 aligns across 11 bases. This CDR3 region has 19 residues. Per germline, CDR1 SGHAT and CDR2 FQDESV (reference sequence). The J segment lost 0 bases and the V segment lost 2 bases, leaving 11 bases of the junction unmatched. DNA for the CDR3: TGTGCCAGCAGCTTAAGACACGGACAGGGGGCCGGGTACCAAGAGACCCAGTACTTC. It specifies CASSLRHGQGAGYQETQYF.

This clonotype has only a few counts. V gene TRBV7-2 combines with J gene TRBJ2-1; 8 bases fit TRBD1. This CDR3 spans 16 amino acids. Germline V CDR1 and CDR2: SGHTA, FQGNSA. V dropped 5 bases and J dropped 7; count of bases not matched to a gene: 13. The CDR3 here is CASSRKVGQASNEQFF. CDR3 sequence (DNA): TGTGCCAGCAGCCGCAAGGTGGGACAGGCCTCTAATGAGCAGTTCTTC.

This clonotype was detected many times. The rearrangement joins TRBV24-1 to TRBJ2-5; D possibly corresponds to TRBD2 (6 bases). The germline gives CDR1 KGHDR, CDR2 SFDVKD. With 0 bases removed from V and 2 bases from J, the gap between germline ends came to 12 bases. The length of the CDR3 is 16 residues. CDR3 nucleotide sequence: TGTGCCACCAGTGATTTGCGGCTGGGAGGACAAGAGACCCAGTACTTC. As protein: CATSDLRLGGQETQYF.

This clonotype was seen a few times. V usage is TRBV6-5 and J usage is TRBJ2-5, with 9 bases aligning to TRBD2. Trimming at V came to 0 bases and at J to 8 bases, leaving 10 bases not matched to a gene. The CDR3 extends over 16 amino acids. Germline lookup yields CDR1 MNHEY and CDR2 SVGAGI. CDR3 bases: TGTGCCAGCAGTTACTCGGTTCTAGCGGGGTCCGTTACCCAGTACTTC. It yields the protein CASSYSVLAGSVTQYF.

The sample holds many counts of this clonotype. The chain joins TRBV12-3 or TRBV12-4 to TRBJ2-2, with D possibly being TRBD1 (8 bases). The CDR3 is made up of 14 amino acids. Trimming shortened V by 5 bases and J by 4 bases, and 11 bases separated the two germline ends. CDR3 loop: CASSNRGGTGELFF. The CDR3 DNA reads TGTGCCAGCAGTAACAGGGGGGGCACCGGGGAGCTGTTTTTT.

This clonotype was detected many times. The chain joins TRBV7-2 to TRBJ1-3; 7 nucleotides match TRBD1. CDR3 length equals 15 residues. From germline, CDR1 is SGHTA and CDR2 FQGNSA. The junction had 4 bases not matched to a gene; V was cut back by 5 bases and J by 0 bases. In nucleotides, the CDR3 is TGTGCCAGCAGCCGACAGGGATACTCTGGAAACACCATATATTTT. Protein: CASSRQGYSGNTIYF.

A few counts support this clonotype. This chain joins TRBV4-3 and TRBJ1-5, with 10 bases fitting TRBD1. Trimming took 3 bases from V and 6 from J; bases not matched to a gene: 5. This CDR3 is 15 amino acids long. CDR1 and CDR2 (germline): LGHNA, YSLEER. The CDR3 DNA reads TGCGCCAGCAGCCAGACAGGGGGCGCGGGTCAGCCCCAGCATTTT. It codes for CASSQTGGAGQPQHF.

This clonotype was seen a handful of times. The rearrangement joins TRBV5-1 to TRBJ2-1; D possibly corresponds to TRBD2 (6 bases). The CDR3 is made up of 17 amino acids. V lost 4 bases, J lost 3 bases, and 20 bases lay in between. Germline values: CDR1 SGHRS, CDR2 YFSETQ. CDR3: CASSLEPGLGFYNEQFF. CDR3 nucleotide sequence: TGCGCCAGCAGCCTAGAGCCGGGACTGGGGTTCTACAATGAGCAGTTCTTC.